A single sample gave rise to the 15 T cell receptor beta chains below, sequenced in a study of blood T cell repertoires in COVID-19. The data were produced by immunoSEQ multiplex PCR, yet TCRdb's version contains in-frame clones alone and is incomplete. The sample has fewer than 200,000 clones, about 87% seen once. The sequenced sample consisted of peripheral blood. The receptors derive from a woman aged 55-70 years who had recovered from COVID-19.

As to this clone: Its ends do not fully match the called genes, so a read error is possible. The chain combines TRBV3-1 (or the pseudogene TRBV3-2) with TRBJ2-7; 9 nucleotides agree with TRBD2. CDR3 size: 14 residues. Germline assignment: CDR1 LGHDT and CDR2 YNNKEL (reference sequence). The CDR3 spells CASSQANSGGALNF. The DNA for the CDR3 is TGTGCCAGCAGCCAAGCTAATAGCGGGGGTGCTTTAAACTTC.

The chain has TRBV5-1 and TRBJ2-2; weak D call: TRBD2 (5 bases). The CDR3 spans 15 residues. V shed 4 bases and J shed 5 bases, with 15 bases lying between them. CDR1 is SGHRS and CDR2 is YFSETQ in the germline V gene. Here the CDR3 reads CASSPGFSGTGELFF. The CDR3 DNA reads as TGCGCCAGCAGCCCGGGATTCTCCGGGACCGGGGAGCTGTTTTTT.

This sequence joins TRBV5-1 and TRBJ2-4; tentatively, D is TRBD2 (5 bases). CDR1 and CDR2 (germline): SGHRS, YFSETQ. Trimming shortened V by 4 bases and J by 5 bases, and 13 bases separated the two germline ends. CDR3 length: 14 amino acids. The CDR3: CASSGVGGENIQYF. Here the CDR3 DNA reads TGCGCCAGCAGCGGAGTCGGAGGTGAAAACATTCAGTACTTC.

The V gene is TRBV7-6, the J gene TRBJ1-2; a weak D match, TRBD1 (6 bases). The CDR3 is 14 amino acids. Deletions cut 1 base from V and 7 bases from J, with 13 bases between. Per germline, CDR1 SGHVS and CDR2 FNYEAQ. CDR3 bases: TGTGCCAGCAGCTTAGAATCTGGGGGCGGTGGCTACACCTTC. Its protein is CASSLESGGGGYTF.

V and J are TRBV18 and TRBJ2-1; 9 bases are shared with TRBD1. Losses at the gene ends were 3 bases for V and 15 bases for J; bases not matched to a gene: 9. Germline V gene sequence: CDR1 KGHSH, CDR2 LQKENI. CDR3 length equals 13 residues. The CDR3 sequence: CASSPTQGAVSFF. Written as DNA, the CDR3 is TGTGCCAGCTCACCGACACAGGGGGCGGTTTCGTTCTTC.

This clone was counted a single time. This CDR3 reads CASSQGGGSEQYF. For the CDR3, the DNA is TGCGCCAGCAGCCAGGGGGGGGGTTCCGAGCAGTACTTC. The rearrangement links TRBV4-1 to TRBJ2-7, with 7 nucleotides matching TRBD2. Losses at the gene ends were 3 bases for V and 6 bases for J; bases not matched to a gene: 5. CDR3 length: 13 amino acids. Germline CDR1 and CDR2: MGHRA and YSYEKL.

In this sample, this clone turned up once. The chain combines TRBV9 with TRBJ1-1; maybe TRBD1 (6 bases). CDR1 and CDR2 (germline): SGDLS, YYNGEE. V lost 4 bases to trimming and J lost 0 bases, with 19 bases between them. This CDR3 is 17 amino acids long. The CDR3 loop is CASSSWAGADLNTEAFF. For the CDR3, the DNA is TGTGCCAGCAGCTCGTGGGCGGGGGCCGATCTGAACACTGAAGCTTTCTTT.

DNA of the CDR3: TGTGCCAGCAGCGAAACGACAGGTGTGCACACTGAAGCTTTCTTT. Translation: CASSETTGVHTEAFF. The V and J genes are TRBV3-1 (or the pseudogene TRBV3-2) and TRBJ1-1, with a weak D call TRBD1 (6 bases). The V and J ends lost 5 bases and 3 bases respectively, with 16 bases between them. CDR3 length equals 15 residues. CDR1 LGHDT and CDR2 YNNKEL come from the germline V gene (reference sequence).

The rearrangement links TRBV3-1 (or the pseudogene TRBV3-2) to TRBJ2-7; TRBD2 aligns across 9 bases. The germline V gene has CDR1 LGHDT and CDR2 YNNKEL (reference sequence). V dropped 1 base and J dropped 4; count of bases not matched to a gene: 5. The CDR3 runs to 15 residues. CDR3 sequence (DNA): TGTGCCAGCAGCCAAGGTGGCGGGGGGGATTACGAGCAGTACTTC. It yields the protein CASSQGGGGDYEQYF.

The chain uses TRBV5-6 and TRBJ2-1, with D tentatively TRBD1 (6 bases). Trimming took 4 bases from V and 4 from J, leaving 12 bases between them. CDR1 and CDR2 (germline): SGHDT, YYEEEE. The CDR3 totals 14 residues. CDR3 DNA: TGTGCCAGCAGCAGACCGGACAGATACAATGAGCAGTTCTTC. Protein: CASSRPDRYNEQFF.

The chain carries TRBV18 and TRBJ1-6, with D perhaps TRBD1 (5 bases). Germline V gene sequence: CDR1 KGHSH, CDR2 LQKENI. The CDR3 totals 14 residues. V lost 6 bases, J lost 6 bases, and 12 bases lay in between. Here the CDR3 DNA reads TGTGCCAGCTCCCCGGGACTGATTAATTCACCCCTCCACTTT. Its translation: CASSPGLINSPLHF. The full variable domain, in which reference TRBV18 and TRBJ1-6 provide the parts outside the CDR3, is NAGVMQNPRHLVRRRGQEARLRCSPMKGHSHVYWYRQLPEEGLKFMVYLQKENIIDESGMPKERFSAEFPKEGPSILRIQQVVRGDSAAYFCASSPGLINSPLHFGNGTRLTVT.

The chain uses TRBV14 and TRBJ1-2; 9 bases are shared with TRBD1. The CDR3 covers 16 residues. Trimming cost V 4 bases and J 5 bases; bases outside gene matches: 11. Germline V CDR1 and CDR2: SGHDN, FVKESK. This CDR3 is CASSRLTGGVGYGYTF. CDR3 DNA sequence: TGTGCCAGCAGCCGCCTTACAGGGGGCGTTGGATATGGCTACACCTTC.

The rearrangement uses TRBV2 and TRBJ1-5; D gene unclear. The CDR3 consists of 17 residues. The germline gives CDR1 SNHLY, CDR2 FYNNEI. Deletions cut 8 bases from V and 2 bases from J, with 22 bases between. This chain's CDR3 is CASHKEREESGNQPQHF. In nucleotides, the CDR3 is TGTGCCAGCCATAAAGAGCGGGAGGAAAGCGGCAATCAGCCCCAGCATTTT.

J is TRBJ1-6 and V is TRBV5-1, with D unclear. The CDR3 spans 17 residues. Germline V gene data show CDR1 as SGHRS and CDR2 as YFSETQ. V was cut by 0 bases and J by 6 bases, with 16 bases left in between. The DNA for the CDR3 is TGCGCCAGCAGCTTGGACTACCGGAGCGGGAGTAATTCACCCCTCCACTTT. Its translation is CASSLDYRSGSNSPLHF.

The V and J genes are TRBV14 and TRBJ2-1; 16 nucleotides match TRBD2. Germline V gene sequence: CDR1 SGHDN, CDR2 FVKESK. The CDR3 sequence is 19 residues long. Trimming removed 0 bases from V and 2 bases from J; junction bases left unmatched: 4. The CDR3 DNA follows: TGTGCCAGCAGCCAAGAGGGACTAGCGGGGGGGCCCCCCTACAATGAGCAGTTCTTC. Its translation: CASSQEGLAGGPPYNEQFF. The full variable domain, rest sourced from reference TRBV14 and TRBJ2-1, is EAGVTQFPSHSVIEKGQTVTLRCDPISGHDNLYWYRRVMGKEIKFLLHFVKESKQDESGMPNNRFLAERTGGTYSTLKVQPAELEDSGVYFCASSQEGLAGGPPYNEQFFGPGTRLTVL.